This is a list of T cell receptor beta chains from one sample in a study of cytomegalovirus exposure and HLA in healthy donors. Produced via immunoSEQ multiplex PCR; TCRdb's table is partial and in-frame only. The table shows about 280,000 clones, with roughly 90% occurring only once. The sequencing sample was made of PBMCs. The receptors were gathered from a woman under 30 in good health and CMV-seronegative. CDR3s include the opening cysteine and the closing phenylalanine or tryptophan. The order of the fields is D gene, clone size, J gene, V gene, CDR3 DNA, CDR3 protein. D genes are given only for firm matches. Size tells how often a clone was seen (once, few, many) or the class of an expanded clone, and some rows leave it out.

. | . | TRBJ1-5 | TRBV5-6 | TGTGCCAGCAGCTTGGGTCCTCCCGGTCCCGAGGAGGATCAGCCCCAGCATTTT | CASSLGPPGPEEDQPQHF
. | . | TRBJ2-1 | TRBV5-1 | TGCGCCAGCAGCATTCGGGACAATGAGCAGTTCTTC | CASSIRDNEQFF
TRBD2 | . | TRBJ2-7 | TRBV23-1 | TGCGCCAGCAGTCAATCGGGGGGAATTAGACGGACTAGCGGGACCTACGAGCAGTACTTC | CASSQSGGIRRTSGTYEQYF
. | few | TRBJ2-7 | TRBV25-1 | TGTGCCAGCAGTGCAAGCCGGGACTCCTACGAGCAGTACTTC | CASSASRDSYEQYF
. | . | TRBJ2-1 | TRBV9 | TGTGCCAGCAGCGTAGTTGGGGCCGAGAATGAGCAGTTCTTC | CASSVVGAENEQFF
TRBD1 | . | TRBJ2-1 | TRBV9 | TGTGCCAGCAGCCACGGGACAGGGGGGGGGAATGAGCAGTTCTTC | CASSHGTGGGNEQFF
TRBD1 | . | TRBJ1-5 | TRBV6-1 | TGTGCCAGCAGTGAACAAACGGACAGGGTCTATCAGCCCCAGCATTTT | CASSEQTDRVYQPQHF
TRBD2 | . | TRBJ2-1 | TRBV2 | TGTGCCAGCAGCCTACTCCCCGCGGGAGTGGGCAATGAGCAGTTCTTC | CASSLLPAGVGNEQFF
TRBD1 | . | TRBJ2-1 | TRBV28 | TGTGCCAGCAGACGGGGACAGGGGAACTACAATGAGCAGTTCTTC | CASRRGQGNYNEQFF
TRBD1 | . | TRBJ1-5 | TRBV18 | TGTGCCAGCTCAGGAGCCGGGACAGGAGGCAATCAGCCCCAGCATTTT | CASSGAGTGGNQPQHF
. | . | TRBJ2-1 | TRBV5-1 | TGCGCCAGCAGTAGTGGCTCCTACAATGAGCAGTTCTTC | CASSSGSYNEQFF
TRBD2 | . | TRBJ2-1 | TRBV6-4 | TGTGCCAGCAGTTCCTCGTCTCTAGCGGGAGGAGGGGAGCAGTTCTTC | CASSSSSLAGGGEQFF
TRBD1 | . | TRBJ1-5 | TRBV28 | TGTGCCAGCAGTTTTTCCGTGACAGGGAATCAGCCCCAGCATTTT | CASSFSVTGNQPQHF
. | . | TRBJ2-5 | TRBV9 | TGTGCCAGCAGCGTAATTACTGGAGAGACCCAGTACTTC | CASSVITGETQYF
. | . | TRBJ2-3 | TRBV28 | TGTGCCAGCAGTTTATCTACAGATACGCAGTATTTT | CASSLSTDTQYF
. | . | TRBJ1-5 | TRBV19 | TGTGCCACCCGAATGGGGGGTACTGTTCAGCCCCAGCATTTT | CATRMGGTVQPQHF
. | . | TRBJ1-1 | TRBV9 | TGTGCCAGCAGCATCGGGACACGGAACACTGAAGCTTTCTTT | CASSIGTRNTEAFF
TRBD2 | once | TRBJ2-7 | TRBV5-6 | TGTGCCAGCAGCTTGGAGGGACTAGCGGTAGGCGAGCAGTACTTC | CASSLEGLAVGEQYF
. | once | TRBJ1-5 | TRBV28 | TGTGCCAGCAGCCGGGGACAAGGTAACGATCAGCCCCAGCATTTT | CASSRGQGNDQPQHF
TRBD2 | . | TRBJ2-1 | TRBV4-2 | TGTGCCAGCAGCCCGCAACCGGGACTAGAAGGCAATGAGCAGTTCTTC | CASSPQPGLEGNEQFF
. | . | TRBJ1-2 | TRBV30 | TGTGCCTGGAGCAAACCCGGACTTAACTATGGCTACACCTTC | CAWSKPGLNYGYTF
TRBD2 | . | TRBJ2-5 | TRBV18 | TGTGCCAGCTCACCGAAAGCGGGAGTCTCCCAAGAGACCCAGTACTTC | CASSPKAGVSQETQYF
TRBD1 | . | TRBJ2-7 | TRBV5-1 | TGCGCCAGCAGCCTCCCTGGGACAGGGTTCCACGAGCAGTACTTC | CASSLPGTGFHEQYF
. | . | TRBJ2-2 | TRBV2 | TGTGCCAGCGGTCGCCTTCGAGCCGGGGAGCTGTTTTTT | CASGRLRAGELFF
TRBD2 | . | TRBJ2-3 | TRBV7-8 | TGTGCCAGCAGCTTACGACTAGCGGGAGACAGCACAGATACGCAGTATTTT | CASSLRLAGDSTDTQYF
. | . | TRBJ1-1 | TRBV18 | TGTGCCAGCTCATTCGGACAGATTGATACCTTT | CASSFGQIDTF
TRBD2 | . | TRBJ2-7 | TRBV5-6 | TGTGCCAGCAGCTTTGATGGGGTGCTGGGGGGGGAGCAGTACTTC | CASSFDGVLGGEQYF
TRBD2 | . | TRBJ2-5 | TRBV4-3 | TGCGCCAGCAGCCAGGGGACTAGCGGGAGTGCCCAAGAGACCCAGTACTTC | CASSQGTSGSAQETQYF
. | few | TRBJ2-6 | TRBV6-1 | TGTGCCAGCAGTGACGGGATCTCTGGGGCCAACGTCCTGACTTTC | CASSDGISGANVLTF
. | . | TRBJ2-1 | TRBV7-3 | TGTGCCAGGGTCGGTGGAGTAGCGGACAATGAGCAGTTCTTC | CARVGGVADNEQFF
. | once | TRBJ1-3 | TRBV7-2 | TGTGCCAGCAGCTTAGGAAGGGGCGCCCGAGGAAACACCATATATTTT | CASSLGRGARGNTIYF
TRBD1 | . | TRBJ2-5 | TRBV28 | TGTGCCAGCAGTTTAGACAGGGGCGATTCGTACCAAGAGACCCAGTACTTC | CASSLDRGDSYQETQYF
TRBD2 | . | TRBJ2-7 | TRBV10-2 | TGCGCCAGCAGTGAGACTAGCGGGACCCTCTACAGGGAGCAGTACTTC | CASSETSGTLYREQYF
. | . | TRBJ1-1 | TRBV10-3 | TGTGCCATCAGTGATAGGGTAGGGGATTATACTGAAGCTTTCTTT | CAISDRVGDYTEAFF
. | . | TRBJ1-4 | TRBV6-5 | TGTGCCACCAGCGTTGGGAGGGGGAGTGAAAAACTGTTTTTT | CATSVGRGSEKLFF
. | . | TRBJ2-5 | TRBV5-1 | TGCGCCAGCAGCTTGGTGTTTGGGGCTGAGACCCAGTACTTC | CASSLVFGAETQYF
. | . | TRBJ2-6 | TRBV15 | TGTGCCACCAGCAGTTACATGGCTGGGGCCAACGTCCTGACTTTC | CATSSYMAGANVLTF
. | . | TRBJ2-7 | TRBV5-1 | TGCGCCAGCAGCTTGGTGGGGCAGGGCCAGCGCTACGAGCAGTACTTC | CASSLVGQGQRYEQYF
TRBD2 | . | TRBJ2-1 | TRBV11-2 | TGTGCCAGCAGCTTAGGGTCTAGGCGGGAGGGGAGGTTCTTC | CASSLGSRREGRFF
TRBD1 | . | TRBJ2-7 | TRBV9 | TGTGCCAGCAGCGGGGACTCGGACAGGGGGCAGTACTTC | CASSGDSDRGQYF
TRBD2 | few | TRBJ2-1 | TRBV28 | TGTGCCAGCAGTATCCCGGCTGCACTAGCGGGAGGCCCCAATGAGCAGTTCTTC | CASSIPAALAGGPNEQFF
. | few | TRBJ1-1 | TRBV2 | TGTGCCAGCAGAGATGAGGCTTTCTTT | CASRDEAFF
TRBD2 | . | TRBJ2-5 | TRBV9 | TGTGCCAGCAGCCCCGGCGGGGGGACGGAGACCCAGTACTTC | CASSPGGGTETQYF
. | once | TRBJ2-1 | TRBV25-1 | TGTGCCAGCAGTGCACTAGGGGGGGGTGAGCAGTTCTTC | CASSALGGGEQFF
TRBD2 | . | TRBJ2-1 | TRBV9 | TGTGCCAGCAGCGTAGAAGGACTAGCGGGATCGACTTACAATGAGCAGTTCTTC | CASSVEGLAGSTYNEQFF